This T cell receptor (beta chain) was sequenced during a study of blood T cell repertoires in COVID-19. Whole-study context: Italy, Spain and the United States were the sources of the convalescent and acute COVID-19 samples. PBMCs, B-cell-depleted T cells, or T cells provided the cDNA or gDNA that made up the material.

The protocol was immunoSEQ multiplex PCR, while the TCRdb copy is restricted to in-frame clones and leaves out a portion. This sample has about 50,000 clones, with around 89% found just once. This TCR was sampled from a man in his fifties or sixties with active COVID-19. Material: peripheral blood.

This chain's CDR3 is CASSPYGTSLPDTQYF. DNA for the CDR3: TGTGCCAGCTCACCATACGGGACTAGCTTGCCAGATACGCAGTATTTT. The chain has TRBV18 and TRBJ2-3; the match to TRBD2 covers 9 bases. Unmatched junction bases numbered 7, after V lost 2 bases and J lost 4 bases. Germline CDR1 and CDR2: KGHSH and LQKENI. The CDR3 sequence is 16 residues long.